The 13 T cell receptor beta chains in this list originate from one sample, sequenced in a study of regulatory T cells in long-lasting Graves disease. Building of the TCR beta libraries involved iRepertoire HTBI primers and Arm-PCR of CDR3 regions. TCRdb re-analysed the multiplex PCR reads in MiXCR, keeping a single row per CDR3 protein. Among approximately 350,000 distinct CDR3 sequences listed, about 23% were seen once. Time point defined: persistent/refractory GD, antithyroid drugs over 5 years with positive TRAb. From PBMCs, RNA was extracted and then used to make the TCR library. Specimen: peripheral blood mononuclear cells (PBMCs), collected when the disease was refractory, from a patient treated with antithyroid drugs. The origin of the receptors is a middle-aged woman with Graves disease.

This clonotype was counted at least ten times. The V call is TRBV6-5, the J call TRBJ2-2, with unresolved D. The CDR3 spans 18 residues. Germline CDR1 is MNHEY and CDR2 is SVGAGI. V gave up 0 bases and J gave up 0 bases, with 14 bases separating them. The CDR3 here is CASSYSIQINANTGELFF. In DNA form, the CDR3 reads TGTGCCAGCAGTTACTCGATACAAATCAACGCGAACACCGGGGAGCTGTTTTTT.

As for this clonotype: A read error may explain this, as a much larger clone is one base away. The V call is TRBV19, the J call TRBJ2-6; D tentatively reads TRBD1 or TRBD2 (5 bases each). The germline gives CDR1 LNHDA, CDR2 SQIVND (reference sequence). This CDR3 has 15 residues. The CDR3 DNA follows: TGTGCCAGTAGTAAGGCGGGCTCTGGGGCCGACGTCCTGACTTTC. Its protein is CASSKAGSGADVLTF.

This clonotype was observed many times. V and J are TRBV14 and TRBJ1-5; D unclear. Trimming stripped 1 base from V and 7 bases from J, with 11 bases between. Germline CDR1 and CDR2: SGHDN and FVKESK. The CDR3 is 14 amino acids. The CDR3 loop is CASSQGALGQPQHF. The CDR3 DNA sequence: TGTGCCAGCAGCCAAGGAGCCTTAGGCCAGCCCCAGCATTTT.

Many counts were recorded for this clonotype. The chain links TRBV27 to TRBJ1-5, with TRBD1 matching 10 bases. Losses at the gene ends were 6 bases for V and 5 bases for J; bases not matched to a gene: 16. The CDR3 has 18 residues. Germline lookup yields CDR1 MNHEY and CDR2 SMNVEV (reference sequence). Written as DNA, the CDR3 is TGTGCCAGCAGGGACTTGGGATGGGGACAGGGGAAACATCAGCCCCAGCATTTT. It codes for CASRDLGWGQGKHQPQHF.

This clonotype was counted at least ten times. This chain joins TRBV6-5 and TRBJ1-2, with D possibly being TRBD1 (5 bases). Germline CDR1 and CDR2: MNHEY and SVGAGI. V lost 4 bases and J lost 0, with 12 bases in between. This CDR3 has 15 residues. The CDR3 region is CASSSRQRANYGYTF. The DNA for the CDR3 is TGTGCCAGCAGTTCCAGACAGCGAGCTAACTATGGCTACACCTTC.

This clonotype has ten or more counts. The CDR3 spells CASRGEGAKYF. The CDR3 DNA sequence: TGTGCCAGCAGGGGAGAGGGGGCCAAGTACTTC. The chain employs TRBV28 and TRBJ2-7; 7 nucleotides align to TRBD1. The junction had 7 bases not matched to a gene; V was cut back by 6 bases and J by 11 bases. Germline V gives CDR1 MDHEN, CDR2 SYDVKM. The CDR3 has 11 residues. Filled out from reference TRBV28 and TRBJ2-7, the complete variable domain reads DVKVTQSSRYLVKRTGEKVFLECVQDMDHENMFWYRQDPGLGLRLIYFSYDVKMKEKGDIPEGYSVSREKKERFSLILESASTNQTSMYLCASRGEGAKYFGPGTRLTVT.

About this clonotype itself: The junction differs from germline at one of its ends, possibly a read error. This chain links TRBV28 with TRBJ2-2, with a possible D match to TRBD2 (5 bases). Germline V lookup: CDR1 MDHEN, CDR2 SYDVKM. The CDR3 consists of 12 residues. The CDR3 DNA follows: TGTGCCAGCAGTTTTAGGCCCGGGAAGCTGTTTTTT. This codes for CASSFRPGKLFF.

V is TRBV19 and J is TRBJ1-1; D unclear. The CDR3 length is 15 residues. With 3 bases removed from V and 6 bases from J, the gap between germline ends came to 17 bases. The germline V gene has CDR1 LNHDA and CDR2 SQIVND (reference sequence). CDR3 region: CASSIKRLREAEAFF. The CDR3 DNA follows: TGTGCCAGTAGTATTAAACGCCTCCGGGAGGCTGAAGCTTTCTTT.

In this sample, this clonotype turned up a few times. V usage is TRBV7-9 and J usage is TRBJ2-7, with TRBD2 as a possible D gene (6 bases). Germline CDR1 is SEHNR and CDR2 is FQNEAQ (reference sequence). The CDR3 has 14 residues. Trimming left V 5 bases short and J 2 bases short, with 13 bases between. The CDR3 reads CASSINGLTYEQYF. In nucleotides, the CDR3 is TGTGCCAGCAGCATAAATGGACTAACCTACGAGCAGTACTTC.

This rearrangement joins TRBV24-1 to TRBJ2-7; 12 bases match TRBD2. The CDR3 is 15 residues long. Trimming at V came to 5 bases and at J to 7 bases, leaving 8 bases not matched to a gene. CDR1 and CDR2 (germline): KGHDR, SFDVKD. The CDR3, as DNA: TGTGCCACCAGTGCTCGGACTAGCGGGACTGGGGAGCAGTACTTC. Amino acids: CATSARTSGTGEQYF.

This clonotype was seen only once. The V call is TRBV2, the J call TRBJ1-6; tentative D call: TRBD1 (6 bases). The V gene lost 2 bases and the J gene lost 10 bases, with 9 bases spanning the gap. Germline CDR1 reads SNHLY; CDR2 reads FYNNEI. CDR3 length: 13 amino acids. The CDR3 sequence: CASSEKTGSPLHF. Here the CDR3 DNA reads TGTGCCAGCAGTGAAAAGACAGGCTCACCCCTCCACTTT.

This clonotype showed up many times. At one end the junction does not follow the germline gene, possibly because of a read error. This sequence joins TRBV5-1 and TRBJ2-1; no clear D. This CDR3 comprises 11 residues. Germline CDR1 and CDR2: SGHRS and YFSETQ. The CDR3, as DNA: TGTGCCAGCAGCTTAGTCCGTGAGCAGTTCTTC. Its protein product is CASSLVREQFF.

V usage is TRBV7-9 and J usage is TRBJ2-2, with 10 bases aligning to TRBD2. The CDR3 has 16 residues. Germline V lookup: CDR1 SEHNR, CDR2 FQNEAQ (reference sequence). The ends lost 2 bases at V and 6 bases at J; junction bases unmatched: 6. This CDR3 is CASSLSLAGDAGELFF. Here the CDR3 DNA reads TGTGCCAGCAGCTTAAGCCTAGCGGGAGACGCCGGGGAGCTGTTTTTT.